Following are 21 T cell receptor beta chains from one sample sequenced in a study of blood T cell repertoires in COVID-19 (dated by TCRdb to about 2020). Library generation was performed with the immunoSEQ multiplex PCR assay. TCRdb mirrors the immuneACCESS table, restricted to in-frame sequences. Some clones are absent from its copies; in checked studies, under half trace to an unresolved V gene, and the reason for the others is unknown. The sample includes under 250,000 clones, with less than 90% observed a single time. Of the sample, more than 4.5% falls within the top ten clones. The sample comprised peripheral blood. The origin of the receptors is a woman aged 55-70 years who had recovered from COVID-19.

This chain connects TRBV10-3 to TRBJ2-1; maybe TRBD2 (6 bases). Trimming removed 3 bases at V and 0 bases at J, with 12 bases between. In germline, CDR1 is ENHRY, CDR2 SYGVKD. This CDR3 spans 16 amino acids. CDR3 bases: TGTGCCATCAGTGAACTTTGGACTACCTCCTACAATGAGCAGTTCTTC. Protein: CAISELWTTSYNEQFF.

This chain connects TRBV6-2 or TRBV6-3 to TRBJ1-2, with TRBD1 matching 11 bases. The CDR3 extends over 15 amino acids. V dropped 2 bases and J dropped 4; count of bases not matched to a gene: 3. Germline CDR1 and CDR2: MNHEY and SVGEGT. The CDR3 DNA is TGTGCCAGCAGTTACACGGGACAGGGGGTCTATGGCTACACCTTC. This sequence encodes CASSYTGQGVYGYTF.

The V gene is TRBV15, the J gene TRBJ2-7, with 7 nucleotides matching TRBD1. The trim removed 0 bases at V and 6 bases at J, leaving 5 bases unmatched. The CDR3 spans 14 residues. In germline, CDR1 is LNHNV, CDR2 YYDKDF (reference sequence). In DNA form, the CDR3 reads TGTGCCACCAGCAGAGATAGACAGGGATCCGAGCAGTACTTC. Its translation is CATSRDRQGSEQYF.

This clone was detected ten times or more. This chain uses TRBV6-5 with TRBJ2-7; 9 positions match TRBD2. This CDR3 has 14 residues. The V segment lost 7 bases and the J segment 6 bases; nucleotides outside the gene matches: 10. The germline gives CDR1 MNHEY, CDR2 SVGAGI. The CDR3 DNA reads as TGTGCCAGCATCAGCCCGGGACTAGCATCCGAGCAGTACTTC. Amino acids: CASISPGLASEQYF.

The chain joins TRBV9 to TRBJ2-7, with TRBD1 as a possible D gene (5 bases). The V gene's germline CDR1 is SGDLS and CDR2 YYNGEE. The V gene lost 0 bases and the J gene lost 5 bases, with 12 bases spanning the gap. This CDR3 has 14 residues. The CDR3 sequence: CASSVDSRVHEQYF. The DNA for the CDR3 is TGTGCCAGCAGCGTAGACAGCAGGGTTCACGAGCAGTACTTC.

The CDR3 region has the DNA TGTGCCAGCAGCTTAAGGACAGCTGGTGGCTACACCTTC. Amino acids: CASSLRTAGGYTF. The J gene is TRBJ1-2, the V gene TRBV7-8; D perhaps matches TRBD1 (6 bases). Germline V lookup: CDR1 SGHVS, CDR2 FQNEAQ. V lost 2 bases and J 7 bases, leaving 11 bases between the germline ends. This CDR3 comprises 13 residues. The entire variable domain, with the rest obtained from reference TRBV7-8 and TRBJ1-2, is as follows: GAGVSQSPRYKVAKRGQDVALRCDPISGHVSLFWYQQALGQGPEFLTYFQNEAQLDKSGLPSDRFFAERPEGSVSTLKIQRTQQEDSAVYLCASSLRTAGGYTFGSGTRLTVV.

J is TRBJ2-7 and V is TRBV27, with D perhaps TRBD1 (6 bases). Germline V gives CDR1 MNHEY, CDR2 SMNVEV (reference sequence). Trimming left V 5 bases short and J 2 bases short, with 13 bases between. CDR3 length equals 14 residues. The CDR3 region is CASSPRQVTYEQYF. In DNA, the CDR3 is TGTGCCAGCAGTCCCCGACAGGTGACCTACGAGCAGTACTTC.

The chain employs TRBV10-1 and TRBJ2-3; no definite D call. This CDR3 spans 12 amino acids. V was pared by 5 bases and J by 0 bases, with 3 bases between. Germline values: CDR1 WNHNN, CDR2 SYGVQD (reference sequence). CDR3 sequence: CASSLSTDTQYF. The CDR3 nucleotides are TGCGCCAGCAGTCTAAGCACAGATACGCAGTATTTT.

The V and J genes are TRBV9 and TRBJ1-6; the D gene is possibly TRBD1 (5 bases). This CDR3 is 15 amino acids long. CDR1 SGDLS and CDR2 YYNGEE come from the germline V gene. Trimming removed 4 bases from V and 5 bases from J, with 13 bases in between. CDR3: CASSPFGGDNSPLHF. CDR3 coding DNA: TGTGCCAGCAGCCCTTTTGGGGGGGATAATTCACCCCTCCACTTT.

The genes are TRBV18 and TRBJ1-1; possible D gene TRBD1, 5 bases. The CDR3 runs to 12 residues. The V and J ends lost 4 bases and 10 bases respectively, with 13 bases between them. Looked up from germline, CDR1 is KGHSH and CDR2 is LQKENI. The CDR3 DNA is TGTGCCAGCTCACTTGTCAGGGATGGAGCTTTCTTT. Translated: CASSLVRDGAFF.

This chain connects TRBV6-5 to TRBJ1-5, with D unclear. Per germline, CDR1 MNHEY and CDR2 SVGAGI. V was pared by 6 bases and J by 6 bases, with 12 bases between. The CDR3 length is 13 residues. The CDR3 nucleotides read TGTGCCAGCAGGAGAGGAGGTGGTCAGCCCCAGCATTTT. Encoded protein: CASRRGGGQPQHF.

This sequence joins TRBV20-1 and TRBJ2-1; no reliable D call. CDR1 is DFQATT and CDR2 is SNEGSKA in the germline V gene (reference sequence). Trimming pared 3 bases from V and 2 bases from J, leaving 5 bases between. This CDR3 spans 12 amino acids. The CDR3, as DNA: TGCAGTGCTAGTCCCACCTACAATGAGCAGTTCTTC. Amino acids: CSASPTYNEQFF.

The count of this clone is one. Written as DNA, the CDR3 is TGTGCCAGCAGCCCCCGGACAGGGGCCACCTACGAGCAGTACTTC. Translating gives CASSPRTGATYEQYF. The chain is built from TRBV7-9 and TRBJ2-7; TRBD1 matches at 9 bases. CDR3 size: 15 residues. Germline values: CDR1 SEHNR, CDR2 FQNEAQ (reference sequence). The trim removed 5 bases at V and 2 bases at J, leaving 7 bases unmatched.

This clone occurred once. CDR3 sequence reads: CAWSSYEDTQYF. The CDR3 nucleotides read TGTGCCTGGAGCTCCTACGAGGATACGCAGTATTTT. The chain couples TRBV30 to TRBJ2-3; D unresolved. The CDR3 runs to 12 residues. Trimming shortened V by 3 bases and J by 6 bases, and 10 bases separated the two germline ends. Germline V gene data show CDR1 as GTSNPN and CDR2 as SVGIG (reference sequence).

The chain recombines TRBV6-5 with TRBJ2-1; 10 bases match TRBD2. The germline CDR1 and CDR2 sequences are MNHEY and SVGAGI. With V trimmed by 2 bases and J by 7 bases, 8 bases remained unmatched. The CDR3 length is 16 residues. The CDR3 loop reads CASSYTTSGVWNEQFF. CDR3 coding DNA: TGTGCCAGCAGTTACACAACTAGCGGGGTTTGGAATGAGCAGTTCTTC.

This CDR3 is CASSLEIAGGYEQYF. CDR3 nucleotide sequence: TGTGCCAGCAGCTTGGAAATAGCGGGGGGGTACGAGCAGTACTTC. V gene TRBV5-6 combines with J gene TRBJ2-7; TRBD2 matches at 11 bases. Germline CDR1 and CDR2: SGHDT and YYEEEE. The CDR3 spans 15 residues. The V and J ends lost 0 bases and 4 bases, in that order; junction bases with no gene match: 3.

In this sample, this clone turned up once. The chain recombines TRBV6-2 or TRBV6-3 with TRBJ1-1; 10 bases align to TRBD1. Germline lookup yields CDR1 MNHEY and CDR2 SVGEGT. The CDR3 runs to 13 residues. J lost 9 bases, V lost 2 bases, and 3 bases had no gene match. The CDR3 nucleotides read TGTGCCAGCAGTTACGACAGGGGGCACCAAGCTTTCTTT. Translating it yields CASSYDRGHQAFF.

The chain carries TRBV5-6 and TRBJ2-5; D perhaps matches TRBD2 (7 bases). Germline V gene sequence: CDR1 SGHDT, CDR2 YYEEEE. There are 15 residues in the CDR3. V shed 1 base and J shed 4 bases, with 14 bases lying between them. CDR3 loop: CASSLFFGGRETQYF. DNA of the CDR3: TGTGCCAGCAGCTTGTTCTTCGGGGGGCGAGAGACCCAGTACTTC. Drawing the rest from reference TRBV5-6 and TRBJ2-5, the complete variable domain is DAGVTQSPTHLIKTRGQQVTLRCSPKSGHDTVSWYQQALGQGPQFIFQYYEEEERQRGNFPDRFSGHQFPNYSSELNVNALLLGDSALYLCASSLFFGGRETQYFGPGTRLLVL.

The chain links TRBV30 to TRBJ1-1, with D possibly TRBD1 on 5 matching bases. In germline, CDR1 is GTSNPN, CDR2 SVGIG (reference sequence). The CDR3 has 12 amino acids. The V end was cut by 7 bases, the J end by 5 bases, with 14 bases between. The CDR3 DNA sequence: TGTGCCTACGGACCTGGGGGGACTGAAGCTTTCTTT. Amino acids: CAYGPGGTEAFF.

This clone was counted a single time. In DNA, the CDR3 is TGTGCCAGCTCACCACTCGGGGATGAGCAGTTCTTC. Translation: CASSPLGDEQFF. This rearrangement joins TRBV18 to TRBJ2-1, with D maybe TRBD2 (5 bases). V lost 1 base and J 8 bases, leaving 6 bases between the germline ends. Germline V gene lookup returns CDR1 KGHSH and CDR2 LQKENI. The CDR3 runs 12 residues.

This sequence joins TRBV9 and TRBJ2-5; TRBD1 matches at 10 bases. The CDR3 consists of 15 residues. CDR1 is SGDLS, CDR2 YYNGEE, per germline. After removal of 3 bases from V and 4 bases from J, the junction contained 6 bases not matched to a gene. CDR3 loop: CASSAVDRGGETQYF. The CDR3, as DNA: TGTGCCAGCAGCGCCGTGGACAGGGGGGGAGAGACCCAGTACTTC.